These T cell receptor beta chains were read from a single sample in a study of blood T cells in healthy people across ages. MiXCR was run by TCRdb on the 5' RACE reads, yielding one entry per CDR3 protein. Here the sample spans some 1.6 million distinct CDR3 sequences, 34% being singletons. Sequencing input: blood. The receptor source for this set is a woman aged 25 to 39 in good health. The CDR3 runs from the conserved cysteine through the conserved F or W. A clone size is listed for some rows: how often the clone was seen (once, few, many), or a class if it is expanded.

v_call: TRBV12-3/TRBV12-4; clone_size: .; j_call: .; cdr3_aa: CASSLVGSGTQYF
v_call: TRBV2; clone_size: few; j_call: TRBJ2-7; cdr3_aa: CASSESLAVSYEQYF
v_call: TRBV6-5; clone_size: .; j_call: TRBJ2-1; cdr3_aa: CASSYSRGINEQFF
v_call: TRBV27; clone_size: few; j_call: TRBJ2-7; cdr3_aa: CASSLLSTLSSYEQYF
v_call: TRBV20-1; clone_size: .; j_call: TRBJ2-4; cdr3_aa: CSVMSAFYPGEQYF
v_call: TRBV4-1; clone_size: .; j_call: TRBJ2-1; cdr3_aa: CASGQEGSSNEQFF
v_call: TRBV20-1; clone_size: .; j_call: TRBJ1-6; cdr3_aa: CSAFDPNEAYNSPLHF
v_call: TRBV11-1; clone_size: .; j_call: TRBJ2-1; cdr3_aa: CASSLRGGQGANEQSF
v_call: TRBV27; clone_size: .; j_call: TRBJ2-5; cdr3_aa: CGSSPDRGRSETQYF
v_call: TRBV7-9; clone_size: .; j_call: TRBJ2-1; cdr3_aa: CASSLAYAIYNEQFF
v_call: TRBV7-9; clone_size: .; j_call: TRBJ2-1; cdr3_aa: CASSFASIHTDEQFF
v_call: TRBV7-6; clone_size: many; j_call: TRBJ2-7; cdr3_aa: CASSPGTIDYEQYF
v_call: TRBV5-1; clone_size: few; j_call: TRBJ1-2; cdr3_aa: CASSTGRTNYGYTF
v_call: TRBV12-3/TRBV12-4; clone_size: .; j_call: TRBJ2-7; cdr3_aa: CASSDRCYEQYF